This T cell receptor beta chain appears in the sequencing data of a study of blood T cell repertoires in COVID-19. The overall study: Sources were T cells, B-cell-depleted T cells, or PBMCs; the material itself was cDNA or gDNA.

In the original workflow: The assay estimated nucleated cells by amplifying reference gene primers. Method: immunoSEQ multiplex PCR; TCRdb's copy keeps in-frame clones and lacks some. V, J and clone size are those of that table, while D and trimming were read from the DNA. Altogether around 280,000 clones are present, around nine tenths being singletons, with the ten largest covering 11%. The specimen sequenced was peripheral blood. This clonotype was obtained from a woman in her 30s with COVID-19, enrolled during active disease.

In nucleotides, the CDR3 is TGTGCCAGCTCCCCTGGAGGTACTTTGAACACTGAAGCTTTCTTT. Translating it yields CASSPGGTLNTEAFF. The V call is TRBV6-5, the J call TRBJ1-1; D is unresolved. The ends were cut back, 8 bases at V and 0 bases at J, with 16 bases in the middle. Germline V CDR1 and CDR2: MNHEY, SVGAGI. The CDR3 spans 15 residues.